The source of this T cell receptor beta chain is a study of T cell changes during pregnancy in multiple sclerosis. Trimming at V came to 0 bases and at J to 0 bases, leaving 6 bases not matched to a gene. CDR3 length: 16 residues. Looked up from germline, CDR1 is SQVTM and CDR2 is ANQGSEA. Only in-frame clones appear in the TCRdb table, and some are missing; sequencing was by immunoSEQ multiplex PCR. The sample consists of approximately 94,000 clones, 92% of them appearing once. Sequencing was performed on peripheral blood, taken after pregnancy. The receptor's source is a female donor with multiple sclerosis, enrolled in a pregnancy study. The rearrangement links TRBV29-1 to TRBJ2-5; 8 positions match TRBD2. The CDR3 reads CSVEDRSGGYQETQYF. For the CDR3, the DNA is TGCAGCGTTGAAGATCGAAGCGGGGGTTACCAAGAGACCCAGTACTTC.